Listed here are 11 T cell receptor beta chains from one sample, sequenced in a study of blood T cell repertoires in COVID-19. The method was immunoSEQ multiplex PCR; TCRdb's version includes in-frame clones alone and lacks a portion of them. The table lists under 300,000 clones, 75% to 90% of them singletons, with approximately 7.5% in the top ten. Sequencing used peripheral blood. These receptors originate from a man aged 55 to 70 who had recovered from COVID-19.

The genes are TRBV24-1 and TRBJ2-1; a possible D gene is TRBD2 (5 bases). This CDR3 is 12 amino acids long. Per the germline V gene, CDR1 is KGHDR and CDR2 is SFDVKD. The V gene lost 10 bases and the J gene lost 7 bases, with 13 bases spanning the gap. CDR3 region: CATGDYLNEQFF. CDR3 bases: TGTGCCACGGGAGACTATCTGAATGAGCAGTTCTTC.

The chain links TRBV7-2 to TRBJ1-2; unclear D gene. CDR1 is SGHTA, CDR2 FQGNSA, per germline. The CDR3 is made up of 13 amino acids. V shed 2 bases and J shed 3 bases, with 7 bases lying between them. The CDR3 DNA is TGTGCCAGCAGCTTATCAAGAGACTATGGCTACACCTTC. As protein: CASSLSRDYGYTF.

This chain joins TRBV6-5 and TRBJ1-2; D is uncertain. The CDR3 is made up of 14 amino acids. Looked up from germline, CDR1 is MNHEY and CDR2 is SVGAGI. The V gene lost 2 bases and the J gene lost 1 base, with 8 bases spanning the gap. The CDR3 DNA reads as TGTGCCAGCAGTTACGGGCAGGTTAACTATGGCTACACCTTC. Its translation: CASSYGQVNYGYTF.

The CDR3, as DNA: TGTGCCAGCTCATCCGGGACAGTGAATGAAAAACTGTTTTTT. Amino acid sequence: CASSSGTVNEKLFF. This chain connects TRBV18 to TRBJ1-4; TRBD1 agrees at 7 bases. V was clipped by 5 bases and J by 5 bases; unmatched bases: 5. CDR1 is KGHSH, CDR2 LQKENI, per germline. CDR3 size: 14 residues.

The rearrangement links TRBV5-1 to TRBJ2-7; the match to TRBD1 covers 8 bases. The germline gives CDR1 SGHRS, CDR2 YFSETQ. The CDR3 spans 17 residues. V shed 0 bases and J 2 bases; nucleotides not matched to a gene: 10. The CDR3 reads CASSLASRQGFPYEQYF. CDR3 nucleotides: TGCGCCAGCAGCTTGGCAAGTCGACAGGGGTTCCCCTACGAGCAGTACTTC.

The chain is built from TRBV28 and TRBJ2-7; no reliable D call. The germline V gene encodes CDR1 MDHEN and CDR2 SYDVKM. V lost 1 base and J lost 4, with 11 bases in between. The CDR3 totals 14 residues. The DNA of the CDR3 is TGTGCCAGCAGTTTATCCCTAGGTAAATACGAGCAGTACTTC. Translation: CASSLSLGKYEQYF.

The J gene is TRBJ2-7, the V gene TRBV28; D remains unclear. V was cut by 6 bases and J by 6 bases, with 24 bases left in between. The CDR3 is made up of 16 amino acids. The germline gives CDR1 MDHEN, CDR2 SYDVKM. The CDR3 DNA reads TGTGCCAGCAGGAGGTCATCATCCGTCCCTCCGCCCGAGCAGTACTTC. Protein: CASRRSSSVPPPEQYF.

This clone has ten or more counts. The genes are TRBV3-1 (or the pseudogene TRBV3-2) and TRBJ1-1; TRBD1 is a possible D gene (6 bases). V dropped 5 bases and J dropped 1 base, with 8 bases sitting between them. Germline V gene sequence: CDR1 LGHDT, CDR2 YNNKEL (reference sequence). The CDR3 runs to 13 residues. DNA for the CDR3: TGTGCCAGCAGCACGACAGGGAACACTGAAGCTTTCTTT. Amino acids: CASSTTGNTEAFF.

This chain uses TRBV25-1 with TRBJ2-2; a weak D match, TRBD1 (5 bases). Trimming removed 3 bases from V and 3 bases from J, with 17 bases in between. Per germline, CDR1 MGHDK and CDR2 SYGVNS. The CDR3 has 17 residues. CDR3 coding DNA: TGTGCCAGCAGTGATGCTGGCAGGGCGTGGGACACCGGGGAGCTGTTTTTT. Translated, it gives CASSDAGRAWDTGELFF.

CDR3: CASSPDAGLNGYTF. The CDR3, as DNA: TGTGCCAGCTCACCTGATGCAGGGTTGAATGGCTACACCTTC. J is TRBJ1-2 and V is TRBV18; a possible D gene is TRBD1 (5 bases). This CDR3 is 14 amino acids long. V was shortened by 3 bases and J by 6 bases, with 14 bases between the two germline ends. CDR1 KGHSH and CDR2 LQKENI come from the germline V gene.

This chain links TRBV30 with TRBJ1-6, with D maybe TRBD1 (6 bases). The germline V gene has CDR1 GTSNPN and CDR2 SVGIG (reference sequence). The CDR3 has 17 residues. Trimming removed 0 bases from V and 5 bases from J, with 17 bases in between. The CDR3 protein is CAWSVSLGGAHNSPLHF. In DNA, the CDR3 is TGTGCCTGGAGTGTCAGTCTTGGGGGCGCCCATAATTCACCCCTCCACTTT.